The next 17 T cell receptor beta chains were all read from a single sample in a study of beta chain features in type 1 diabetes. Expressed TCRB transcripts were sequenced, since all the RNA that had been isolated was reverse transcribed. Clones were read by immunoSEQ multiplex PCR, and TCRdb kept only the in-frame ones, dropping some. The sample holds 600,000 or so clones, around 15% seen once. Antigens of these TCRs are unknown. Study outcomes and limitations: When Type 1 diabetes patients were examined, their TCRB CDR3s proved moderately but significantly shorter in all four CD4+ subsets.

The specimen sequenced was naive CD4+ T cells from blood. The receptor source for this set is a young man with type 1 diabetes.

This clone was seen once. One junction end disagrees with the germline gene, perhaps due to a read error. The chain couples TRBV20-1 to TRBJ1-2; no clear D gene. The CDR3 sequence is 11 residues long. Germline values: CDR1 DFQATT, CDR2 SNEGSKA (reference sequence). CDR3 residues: CSARMGRGASF. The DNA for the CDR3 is TGCAGTGCTAGAATGGGCCGGGGAGCTTCCTTC.

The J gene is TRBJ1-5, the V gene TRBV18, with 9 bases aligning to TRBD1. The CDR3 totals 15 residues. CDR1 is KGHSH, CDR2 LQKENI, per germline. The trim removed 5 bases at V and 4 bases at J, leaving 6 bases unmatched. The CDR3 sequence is CASSSGQGMNQPQHF. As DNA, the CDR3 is TGTGCCAGCTCATCGGGACAGGGAATGAATCAGCCCCAGCATTTT. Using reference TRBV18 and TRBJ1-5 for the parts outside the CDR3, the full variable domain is NAGVMQNPRHLVRRRGQEARLRCSPMKGHSHVYWYRQLPEEGLKFMVYLQKENIIDESGMPKERFSAEFPKEGPSILRIQQVVRGDSAAYFCASSSGQGMNQPQHFGDGTRLSIL.

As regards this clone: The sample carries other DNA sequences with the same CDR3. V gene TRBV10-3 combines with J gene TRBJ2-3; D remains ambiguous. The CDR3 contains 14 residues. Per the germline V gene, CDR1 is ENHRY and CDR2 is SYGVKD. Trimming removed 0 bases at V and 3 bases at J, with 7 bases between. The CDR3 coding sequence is TGTGCCATCAGTGAGTCGGTAGGGACAGATACGCAGTATTTT. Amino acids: CAISESVGTDTQYF.

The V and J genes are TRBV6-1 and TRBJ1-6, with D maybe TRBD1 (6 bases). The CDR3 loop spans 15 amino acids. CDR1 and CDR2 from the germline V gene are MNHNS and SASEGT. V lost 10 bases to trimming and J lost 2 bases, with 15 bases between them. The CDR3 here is CATLSGTPYNSPLHF. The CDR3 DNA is TGTGCCACCCTCTCCGGGACACCCTATAATTCACCCCTCCACTTT.

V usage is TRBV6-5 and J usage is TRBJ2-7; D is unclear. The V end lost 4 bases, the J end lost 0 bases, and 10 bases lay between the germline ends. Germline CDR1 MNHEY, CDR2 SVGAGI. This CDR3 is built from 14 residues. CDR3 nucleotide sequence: TGTGCCAGCAGTTCCCTAGGAAGCTCCTACGAGCAGTACTTC. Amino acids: CASSSLGSSYEQYF.

The CDR3 sequence: CSVGAGINQPQHF. In nucleotides, the CDR3 is TGCAGCGTTGGGGCAGGGATCAATCAGCCCCAGCATTTT. V usage is TRBV29-1 and J usage is TRBJ1-5; possible D gene TRBD1, 5 bases. Germline V gene lookup returns CDR1 SQVTM and CDR2 ANQGSEA. The CDR3 contains 13 residues. The V end lost 4 bases, the J end lost 3 bases, and 10 bases lay between the germline ends.

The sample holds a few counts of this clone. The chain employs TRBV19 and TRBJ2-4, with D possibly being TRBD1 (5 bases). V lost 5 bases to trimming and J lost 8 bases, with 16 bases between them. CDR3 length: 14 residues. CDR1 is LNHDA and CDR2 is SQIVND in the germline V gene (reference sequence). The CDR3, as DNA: TGTGCCAGTAGTCCTAGGGGCCAGGGTTACATTCAGTACTTC. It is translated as CASSPRGQGYIQYF. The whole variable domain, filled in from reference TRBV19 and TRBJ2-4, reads DGGITQSPKYLFRKEGQNVTLSCEQNLNHDAMYWYRQDPGQGLRLIYYSQIVNDFQKGDIAEGYSVSREKKESFPLTVTSAQKNPTAFYLCASSPRGQGYIQYFGAGTRLSVL.

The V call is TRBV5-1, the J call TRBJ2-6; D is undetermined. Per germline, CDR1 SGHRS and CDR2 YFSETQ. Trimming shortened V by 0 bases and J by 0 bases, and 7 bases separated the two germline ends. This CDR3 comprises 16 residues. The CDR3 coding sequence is TGCGCCAGCAGCTTGGCGGCGAGCTCTGGGGCCAACGTCCTGACTTTC. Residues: CASSLAASSGANVLTF.

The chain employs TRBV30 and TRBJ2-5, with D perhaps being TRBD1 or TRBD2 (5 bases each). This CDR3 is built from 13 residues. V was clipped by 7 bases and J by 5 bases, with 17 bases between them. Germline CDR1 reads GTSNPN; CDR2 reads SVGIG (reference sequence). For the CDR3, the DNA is TGTGCCTTCCGGGACCTCAGGAGCGAGACCCAGTACTTC. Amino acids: CAFRDLRSETQYF.

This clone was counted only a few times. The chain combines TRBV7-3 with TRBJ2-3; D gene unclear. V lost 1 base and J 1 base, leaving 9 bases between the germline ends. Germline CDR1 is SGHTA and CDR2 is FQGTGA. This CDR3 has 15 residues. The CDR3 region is CASSLSRTGTDTQYF. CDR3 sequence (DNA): TGTGCCAGCAGCTTAAGTCGTACGGGCACAGATACGCAGTATTTT.

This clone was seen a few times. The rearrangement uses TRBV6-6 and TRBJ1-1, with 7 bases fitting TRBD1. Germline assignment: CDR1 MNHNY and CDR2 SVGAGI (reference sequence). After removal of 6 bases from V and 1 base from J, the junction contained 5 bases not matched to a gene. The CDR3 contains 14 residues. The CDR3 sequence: CASRYDRENTEAFF. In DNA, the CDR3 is TGTGCCAGCAGGTATGACAGGGAGAACACTGAAGCTTTCTTT.

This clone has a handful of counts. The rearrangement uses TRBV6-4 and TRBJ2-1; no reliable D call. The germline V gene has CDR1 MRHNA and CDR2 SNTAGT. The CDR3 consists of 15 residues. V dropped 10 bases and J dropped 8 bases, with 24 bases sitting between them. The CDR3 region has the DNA TGTGCCACCCGTCGGGTGCCCTTAACTGGCGATGAGCAGTTCTTC. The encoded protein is CATRRVPLTGDEQFF.

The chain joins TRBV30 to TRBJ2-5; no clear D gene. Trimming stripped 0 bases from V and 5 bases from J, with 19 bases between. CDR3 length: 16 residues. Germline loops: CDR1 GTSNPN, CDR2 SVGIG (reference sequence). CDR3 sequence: CAWSVNTNFLVETQYF. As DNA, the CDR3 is TGTGCCTGGAGTGTAAACACCAATTTTTTGGTGGAGACCCAGTACTTC.

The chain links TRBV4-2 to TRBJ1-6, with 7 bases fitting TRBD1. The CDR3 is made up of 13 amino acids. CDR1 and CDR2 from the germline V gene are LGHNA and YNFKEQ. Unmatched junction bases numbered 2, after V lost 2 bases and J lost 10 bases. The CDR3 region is CASSQQGESPLHF. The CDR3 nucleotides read TGTGCCAGCAGCCAACAGGGGGAATCACCCCTCCACTTT.

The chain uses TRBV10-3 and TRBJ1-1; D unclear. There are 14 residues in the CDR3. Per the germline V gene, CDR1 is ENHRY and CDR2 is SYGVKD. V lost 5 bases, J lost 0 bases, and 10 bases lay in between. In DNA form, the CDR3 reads TGTGCCATCAGTATTACTCAAGTGAACACTGAAGCTTTCTTT. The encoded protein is CAISITQVNTEAFF.

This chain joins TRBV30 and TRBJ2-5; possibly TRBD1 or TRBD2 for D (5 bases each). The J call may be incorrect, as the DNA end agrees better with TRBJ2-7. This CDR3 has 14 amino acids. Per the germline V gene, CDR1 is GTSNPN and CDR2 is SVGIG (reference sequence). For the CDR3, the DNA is TGTGCCTGGAGTACCCTCCGACGAGGGGACGAGCAGTACTTC. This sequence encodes CAWSTLRRGDEQYF.

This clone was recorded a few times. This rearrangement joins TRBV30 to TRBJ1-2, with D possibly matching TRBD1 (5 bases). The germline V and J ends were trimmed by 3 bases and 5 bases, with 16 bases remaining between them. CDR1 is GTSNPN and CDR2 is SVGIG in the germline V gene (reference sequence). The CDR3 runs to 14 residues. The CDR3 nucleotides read TGTGCCTGGAGCCCTGATCTCGGGACGTATGGCTACACCTTC. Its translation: CAWSPDLGTYGYTF. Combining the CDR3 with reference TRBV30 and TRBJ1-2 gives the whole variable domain SQTIHQWPATLVQPVGSPLSLECTVEGTSNPNLYWYRQAAGRGLQLLFYSVGIGQISSEVPQNLSASRPQDRQFILSSKKLLLSDSGFYLCAWSPDLGTYGYTFGSGTRLTVV.